Given below is one T cell receptor beta chain in context. Its antigen specificity is not known. One base away there is no much larger clone; base qualities are not given. V has 4 bases trimmed and J has 6 bases trimmed; junction bases matching no gene number 9. Measured from the cysteine to the phenylalanine, the CDR3 is 14 residues long. CDR3 DNA is the only sequence kept; it has 42 bases, read in frame from the first base. CDR1 LGHNA and CDR2 YNFKEQ are derived from the germline V gene. Collaborating institutions collected whole blood in K2EDTA tubes following their own protocols. Collaborator samples were shipped for TCRbeta analysis as frozen whole blood, isolated PBMCs, or DNA extracted from either sample type. This sample stems from a study of blood T cell repertoires in COVID-19 (dated by TCRdb to 2018 to 2020). Describing the broader study: Samples from collaborators originated in the United States, Italy and Spain and spanned both the acute and convalescent phases of COVID-19. The material from the prospective study consisted of cDNA or gDNA derived from T cells, B-cell-depleted T cells, or PBMCs. Deeply sampled blood TCRbeta repertoires from subjects exposed to, actively infected with, or recovered from COVID-19 were included in the dataset. A freely available public database, intended as a resource for researchers studying the immune response to SARS-CoV-2, is where the repertoires were released. The samples were drawn from the first 160 participants of the ongoing ImmuneRACE study and from more than 1,000 subjects provided by 6 global collaborators. The sample metadata nearly always contained a de-identified subject ID, COVID-19 status, age in years and sex. Where available, HLA class I and class II types were obtained from metadata supplied by the sample provider rather than from assay-based typing.

Summary of the overall study and its limitations: The amount of clinical and demographic metadata varied by source and participant and was provided uncurated.

TCRbeta CDR3 regions were amplified from genomic DNA using the immunoSEQ Assay, a bias-controlled multiplex PCR. In the paper's pipeline: Within the assay, amplification of reference gene primers was used to estimate how many nucleated cells each sample contained. To quantify the absolute abundance of each unique TCRbeta CDR3 rearrangement, sequence reads were collapsed and filtered. For each sample, productive Simpson clonality was calculated by taking the square root of Simpson's diversity index across productive rearrangements. Sourced from immuneACCESS, this table was stored by TCRdb with only in-frame sequences that have V and J called. A share of the clones is absent; for the studies checked, an unresolved V gene accounts for under half, and the remainder has no known explanation. The V and J calls and clone size were taken over from that table, and D and trimming were inferred from the DNA. Within this sample are over 200,000 clones, with more than 65% of them counted one time only. About 4.4% of the sample is held by the ten biggest clonotypes.

The sequence links TRBV4-2 to TRBJ2-7, with 7 junctional bases fitting TRBD1. What was sequenced was peripheral blood. This TCR derives from a man in his forties or fifties with active or convalescent COVID-19. In nucleotides, the sequence is TGTGCCAGCAGCCCCGACAGGGTAGTCGGCGAGCAGTACTTC. This encodes CASSPDRVVGEQYF.